This T cell receptor beta chain was captured by sequencing in a study of blood T cell repertoires in COVID-19. Study information: Sites across the United States, Italy and Spain contributed samples from acute and convalescent COVID-19. PBMCs, B-cell-depleted T cells, or T cells were the source of the cDNA or gDNA that made up the material.

Each participant's cohort was designated according to participant-reported clinical history. In the authors' methods: Quantification of nucleated cells was approximated via reference gene primer amplification. Assay: immunoSEQ multiplex PCR; the TCRdb copy retains only in-frame clones and omits some. V and J calls and clone size come straight from that table; D and trimming were deduced from the DNA. The sample lists about 220,000 clones, 86% seen once, with over 3% in the top ten. Per the germline V gene, CDR1 is LGHDT and CDR2 is YNNKEL (reference sequence). The CDR3 totals 14 residues. The trim removed 4 bases at V and 7 bases at J, leaving 7 bases unmatched.

Sample: PBMCs or T cells enriched from blood (not recorded which). The gene calls are TRBV3-1 (or the pseudogene TRBV3-2) and TRBJ1-2, with 9 bases lining up with TRBD1. The clonotype was recovered from a woman between 35 and 50 years old with acute COVID-19. In DNA, the CDR3 is TGTGCCAGCAGCCTGGGACAGGGTAATAGTGGCTACACCTTC. This encodes CASSLGQGNSGYTF.